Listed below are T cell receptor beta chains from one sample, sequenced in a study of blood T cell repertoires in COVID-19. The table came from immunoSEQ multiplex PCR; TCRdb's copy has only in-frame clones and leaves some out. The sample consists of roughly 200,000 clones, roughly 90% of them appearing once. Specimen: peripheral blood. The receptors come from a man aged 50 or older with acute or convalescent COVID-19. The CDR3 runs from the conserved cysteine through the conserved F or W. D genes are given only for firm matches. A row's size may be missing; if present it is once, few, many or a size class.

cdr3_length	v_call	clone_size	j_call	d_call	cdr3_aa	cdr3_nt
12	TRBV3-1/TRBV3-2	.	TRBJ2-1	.	CASSWGVNEQFF	TGTGCCAGCAGCTGGGGGGTCAATGAGCAGTTCTTC
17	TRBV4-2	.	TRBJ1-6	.	CASSQEALHAANSPLHF	TGTGCCAGCAGCCAAGAAGCCCTACATGCGGCCAATTCACCCCTCCACTTT
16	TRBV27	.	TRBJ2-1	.	CASIGTAGNSYNEQFF	TGTGCCAGCATAGGTACCGCGGGGAACTCCTACAATGAGCAGTTCTTC
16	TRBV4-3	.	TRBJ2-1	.	CASSQDLGAYYNEQFF	TGCGCCAGCAGCCAAGATCTGGGGGCGTACTACAATGAGCAGTTCTTC
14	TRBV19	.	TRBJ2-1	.	CASSLQEGRNEQFF	TGTGCCAGTAGTCTCCAGGAGGGTAGGAATGAGCAGTTCTTC
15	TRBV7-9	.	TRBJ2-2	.	CASSSTGANTGELFF	TGTGCCAGCAGCTCCACAGGCGCCAACACCGGGGAGCTGTTTTTT
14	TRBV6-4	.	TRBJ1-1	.	CASRPGAQNTEAFF	TGTGCCAGCAGGCCAGGGGCTCAGAACACTGAAGCTTTCTTT
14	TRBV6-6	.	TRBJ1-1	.	CASSYSDFNTEAFF	TGTGCCAGCAGTTACTCGGACTTTAACACTGAAGCTTTCTTT
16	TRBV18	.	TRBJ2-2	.	CASSPLEASNTGELFF	TGTGCCAGCTCACCCTTAGAGGCTTCGAACACCGGGGAGCTGTTTTTT
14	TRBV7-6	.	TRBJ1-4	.	CASSLMGADEKLFF	TGTGCCAGCAGCTTAATGGGGGCTGATGAAAAACTGTTTTTT
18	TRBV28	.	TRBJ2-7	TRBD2	CASSGHPASGRREDEQYF	TGTGCCAGCAGTGGACATCCGGCTAGCGGGCGTCGGGAGGACGAGCAGTACTTC
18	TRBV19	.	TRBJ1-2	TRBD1	CASSIRWGQAVRVYGYTF	TGTGCCAGTAGTATAAGGTGGGGACAGGCCGTGCGAGTTTATGGCTACACCTTC
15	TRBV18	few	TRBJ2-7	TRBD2	CASSPPAGGGYEQYF	TGTGCCAGCTCACCTCCGGCGGGGGGCGGTTACGAGCAGTACTTC
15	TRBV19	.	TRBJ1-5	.	CASSISVGVNQPQHF	TGTGCCAGTAGTATATCGGTAGGGGTCAATCAGCCCCAGCATTTT
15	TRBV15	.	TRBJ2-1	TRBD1	CATKPGQGIGNEQFF	TGTGCCACAAAACCGGGACAGGGGATCGGCAATGAGCAGTTCTTC
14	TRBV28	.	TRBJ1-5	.	CASSLPPRIQPQHF	TGTGCCAGCAGTTTACCCCCGAGGATTCAGCCCCAGCATTTT
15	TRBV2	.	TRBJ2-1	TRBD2	CASSEKRGFYNEQFF	TGTGCCAGCAGTGAAAAGCGGGGGTTCTACAATGAGCAGTTCTTC
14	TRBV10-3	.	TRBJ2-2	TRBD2	CAIRAAGDTGELFF	TGTGCCATCAGAGCGGCGGGAGACACCGGGGAGCTGTTTTTT
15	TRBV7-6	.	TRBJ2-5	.	CASSPKAQVQETQYF	TGTGCCAGCAGCCCCAAAGCCCAGGTTCAAGAGACCCAGTACTTC
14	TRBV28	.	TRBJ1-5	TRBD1	CASYSDRGNQPQHF	TGTGCCAGCTATTCCGACAGGGGGAATCAGCCCCAGCATTTT
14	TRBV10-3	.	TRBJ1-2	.	CAISSRGDYYGYTF	TGTGCCATCAGTTCCAGGGGAGATTACTATGGCTACACCTTC
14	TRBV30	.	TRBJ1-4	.	CASKVTASNEKLFF	TGTGCCTCGAAAGTAACAGCCTCTAATGAAAAACTGTTTTTT
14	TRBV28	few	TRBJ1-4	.	CASSPQGWNEKLFF	TGTGCCAGCAGCCCCCAGGGTTGGAATGAAAAACTGTTTTTT
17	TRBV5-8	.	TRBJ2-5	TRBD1	CASSLQGRGPVSETQYF	TGTGCCAGCAGCTTACAGGGAAGGGGGCCGGTTAGTGAGACCCAGTACTTC
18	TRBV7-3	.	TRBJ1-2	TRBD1	CASSLYGPPGTDNYGYTF	TGTGCCAGCAGCCTTTATGGCCCGCCCGGGACAGATAACTATGGCTACACCTTC
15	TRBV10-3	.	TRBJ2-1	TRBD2	CAISPAGAGDNEQFF	TGTGCCATCAGTCCAGCGGGAGCCGGGGATAATGAGCAGTTCTTC
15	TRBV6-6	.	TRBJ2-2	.	CASSKPGQHTGELFF	TGTGCCAGCAGTAAGCCCGGACAGCACACCGGGGAGCTGTTTTTT
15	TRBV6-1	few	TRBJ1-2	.	CASSEFGATGLGYTF	TGTGCCAGCAGTGAATTTGGGGCTACAGGGCTCGGCTACACCTTC
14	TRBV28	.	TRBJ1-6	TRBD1	CASSLDRALSPLHF	TGTGCCAGCAGTTTAGACAGGGCGTTATCACCCCTCCACTTT
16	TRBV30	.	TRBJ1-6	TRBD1	CAWSVIRQGNLSPLHF	TGTGCCTGGAGTGTAATTCGACAGGGGAATCTTTCACCCCTCCACTTT
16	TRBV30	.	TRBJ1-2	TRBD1	CAWSVRTGAFNYGYTF	TGTGCCTGGAGTGTGAGGACAGGGGCATTTAACTATGGCTACACCTTC
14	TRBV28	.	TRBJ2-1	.	CASSWSPLRDEQFF	TGTGCCAGCAGTTGGAGCCCCCTGAGGGATGAGCAGTTCTTC
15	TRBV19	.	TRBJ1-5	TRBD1	CASSLGVSRGLPQHF	TGTGCCAGTAGTTTAGGCGTGTCCAGGGGGCTGCCCCAGCATTTT
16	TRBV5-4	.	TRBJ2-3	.	CASSLPSHRSTDTQYF	TGTGCCAGCAGCTTGCCTAGCCACCGTAGCACAGATACGCAGTATTTT
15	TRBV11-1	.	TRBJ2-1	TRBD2	CASSRVSGSYNEQFF	TGTGCCAGCAGCCGGGTTAGCGGGAGTTACAATGAGCAGTTCTTC
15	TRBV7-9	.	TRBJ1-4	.	CASSFQEGSREKLFF	TGTGCCAGCAGCTTCCAGGAGGGATCGAGGGAAAAACTGTTTTTT
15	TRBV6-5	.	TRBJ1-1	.	CASIPRGGMNTEAFF	TGTGCCAGCATCCCCCGTGGAGGTATGAACACTGAAGCTTTCTTT
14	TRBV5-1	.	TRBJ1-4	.	CASSLGDSNEKLFF	TGCGCCAGCAGCTTGGGCGACAGCAATGAAAAACTGTTTTTT
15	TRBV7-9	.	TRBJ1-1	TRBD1	CASSRDRNMNTEAFF	TGTGCCAGCAGCCGGGACAGAAACATGAACACTGAAGCTTTCTTT
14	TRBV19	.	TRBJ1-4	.	CASSRAGTNEKLFF	TGTGCCAGTAGTAGGGCAGGGACTAATGAAAAACTGTTTTTT
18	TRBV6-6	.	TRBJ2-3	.	CASSRYRVGSQATDTQYF	TGTGCCAGCAGTCGATACAGGGTTGGTTCACAGGCCACAGATACGCAGTATTTT
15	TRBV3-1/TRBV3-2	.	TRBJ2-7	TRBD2	CASSQRTSETYEQYF	TGTGCCAGCAGCCAAAGGACTAGCGAAACCTACGAGCAGTACTTC
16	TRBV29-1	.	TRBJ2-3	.	CSVEGSGAFSTDTQYF	TGCAGCGTTGAAGGTTCTGGAGCGTTTAGCACAGATACGCAGTATTTT
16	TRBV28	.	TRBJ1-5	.	CASSPAGEVSNQPQHF	TGTGCCAGCAGCCCGGCCGGGGAGGTAAGCAATCAGCCCCAGCATTTT
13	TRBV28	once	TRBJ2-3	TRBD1	CASLGQGTDTQYF	TGTGCCAGCCTTGGACAGGGCACAGATACGCAGTATTTT